The 20 T cell receptor beta chains below were found in one sample sequenced in a study of T-cell reconstitution after alpha-beta-depleted transplantation in children. Using unique molecular identifiers, the investigators prepared the TCRbeta library. A single record per CDR3 protein comes from TCRdb applying MiXCR to the PCR reads. The table has about 580,000 distinct CDR3 sequences, roughly 23% seen once; the top ten hold roughly 14%. Sequences were derived from PBMCs, mostly from graft donor cells, sampled 360 days after TCRalphabeta/CD19-depleted stem cell transplant. The receptor source for this set is a boy younger than two who had a stem cell transplant for acute myeloid leukemia, so the T cells may come from the graft donor.

Many counts were recorded for this clonotype. The chain is built from TRBV20-1 and TRBJ1-5; TRBD1 matches at 10 bases. Looked up from germline, CDR1 is DFQATT and CDR2 is SNEGSKA (reference sequence). The ends lost 5 bases at V and 9 bases at J; junction bases unmatched: 10. The CDR3 sequence is 14 residues long. The CDR3 DNA follows: TGCAGTGCTGTGGGGGACAGGGGTAGAAGGCCCCAGCATTTT. Translating gives CSAVGDRGRRPQHF.

This clonotype came up a few times. The V call is TRBV28, the J call TRBJ2-1; either TRBD1 or TRBD2 may supply D (6 bases each). Looked up from germline, CDR1 is MDHEN and CDR2 is SYDVKM. The CDR3 has 13 residues. V lost 2 bases and J 8 bases, leaving 10 bases between the germline ends. The CDR3 region has the DNA TGTGCCAGCAGTTTAATGGGGGGCCATGAGCAGTTCTTC. Its translation is CASSLMGGHEQFF.

This clonotype was seen more than once but under ten times. V gene TRBV7-2 combines with J gene TRBJ2-5, with D possibly TRBD1 on 6 matching bases. The germline gives CDR1 SGHTA, CDR2 FQGNSA. The CDR3 runs to 14 residues. V was trimmed by 5 bases and J by 5 bases, leaving 15 bases between them. CDR3 bases: TGTGCCAGCAGCCCGCCAGGGGCTTGGGAGACCCAGTACTTC. Encoded protein: CASSPPGAWETQYF.

The chain carries TRBV18 and TRBJ2-7; D is tentatively TRBD1 or TRBD2 (6 bases each). This CDR3 has 14 amino acids. Trimming left V 2 bases short and J 6 bases short, with 14 bases between. CDR1 and CDR2 (germline): KGHSH, LQKENI. The CDR3 DNA sequence: TGTGCCAGCTCACCAGCCGTGGGGGGCGCCGAGCAGTACTTC. Protein: CASSPAVGGAEQYF. Using reference TRBV18 and TRBJ2-7 for the parts outside the CDR3, the full variable domain is NAGVMQNPRHLVRRRGQEARLRCSPMKGHSHVYWYRQLPEEGLKFMVYLQKENIIDESGMPKERFSAEFPKEGPSILRIQQVVRGDSAAYFCASSPAVGGAEQYFGPGTRLTVT.

V and J are TRBV7-3 and TRBJ2-3; 7 nucleotides match TRBD2. Germline CDR1 SGHTA, CDR2 FQGTGA. CDR3 length equals 15 residues. Unmatched junction bases numbered 10, after V lost 5 bases and J lost 5 bases. This CDR3 is CASSKVPAGLDTQYF. As DNA, the CDR3 is TGTGCCAGCAGCAAGGTTCCAGCGGGGCTAGATACGCAGTATTTT. Using reference TRBV7-3 and TRBJ2-3 for the parts outside the CDR3, the full variable domain is GAGVSQTPSNKVTEKGKYVELRCDPISGHTALYWYRQSLGQGPEFLIYFQGTGAADDSGLPNDRFFAVRPEGSVSTLKIQRTERGDSAVYLCASSKVPAGLDTQYFGPGTRLTVL.

The rearrangement joins TRBV28 to TRBJ2-5; 7 bases line up with TRBD1. CDR1 and CDR2 from the germline V gene are MDHEN and SYDVKM. Trimming removed 6 bases from V and 10 bases from J; junction bases left unmatched: 8. This CDR3 region has 12 residues. CDR3 loop: CASSRRDRRQYF. The CDR3 nucleotides read TGTGCCAGCAGCCGTAGGGACAGACGCCAGTACTTC.

The V and J genes are TRBV7-8 and TRBJ2-1; D remains unclear. This CDR3 comprises 15 residues. Germline V gene data show CDR1 as SGHVS and CDR2 as FQNEAQ. V lost 4 bases to trimming and J lost 2 bases, with 12 bases between them. The CDR3 sequence is CASSSWSPTYNEQFF. CDR3 coding DNA: TGTGCCAGCAGCTCTTGGAGTCCTACCTACAATGAGCAGTTCTTC.

V is TRBV20-1 and J is TRBJ2-2; D assignment may be TRBD1 or TRBD2 (5 bases each). CDR1 DFQATT and CDR2 SNEGSKA come from the germline V gene (reference sequence). Trimming left V 1 base short and J 11 bases short, with 11 bases between. This CDR3 has 12 residues. The CDR3 protein is CSARARDAELFF. The CDR3 coding sequence is TGCAGTGCTAGAGCCCGGGACGCCGAGCTGTTTTTT.

This clonotype was seen ten or more times. The rearrangement joins TRBV12-5 to TRBJ2-3, with D hard to call. Germline assignment: CDR1 LGHNT and CDR2 FRNRAP. CDR3 length equals 11 residues. The germline V and J ends were trimmed by 5 bases and 7 bases, with 7 bases remaining between them. CDR3 region: CASGVGYTQYF. Here the CDR3 DNA reads TGTGCTAGTGGTGTCGGGTATACGCAGTATTTT.

The chain links TRBV20-1 to TRBJ2-7; 9 bases align to TRBD1. V lost 3 bases and J lost 1; bases outside the gene matches: 7. Germline CDR1 is DFQATT and CDR2 is SNEGSKA (reference sequence). CDR3 length: 15 amino acids. This chain's CDR3 is CSARNTGTGSYEQYF. DNA of the CDR3: TGCAGTGCTAGGAACACCGGGACAGGGTCCTACGAGCAGTACTTC.

This clonotype was picked up many times. J is TRBJ2-7 and V is TRBV20-1; D is possibly TRBD2 (6 bases). The CDR3 contains 12 residues. CDR1 DFQATT and CDR2 SNEGSKA come from the germline V gene (reference sequence). The CDR3 sequence is CSARGSSYEQYF. Here the CDR3 DNA reads TGCAGCGCGCGGGGAAGCTCCTACGAGCAGTACTTC.

This clonotype was observed a few times. The chain is built from TRBV12-3 or TRBV12-4 and TRBJ2-7; 11 nucleotides match TRBD2. With V trimmed by 4 bases and J by 3 bases, 5 bases remained unmatched. The CDR3 has 15 residues. This CDR3 reads CASSYRLAGGYEQYF. The CDR3 coding sequence is TGTGCCAGCAGTTATAGGCTAGCGGGGGGCTACGAGCAGTACTTC.

This clonotype was found a few times. The J gene is TRBJ2-7, the V gene TRBV29-1; TRBD2 matches 8 bases. J was trimmed by 2 bases and V by 6 bases; bases with no gene match: 9. This CDR3 spans 14 amino acids. Germline V gives CDR1 SQVTM, CDR2 ANQGSEA. Written as DNA, the CDR3 is TGCAGCGTGCGGGAGGAGCGGAAACCCTACGAGCAGTACTTC. Translation gives CSVREERKPYEQYF.

The chain couples TRBV7-2 to TRBJ2-7; 9 nucleotides line up with TRBD2. Germline CDR1 and CDR2: SGHTA and FQGNSA. V was clipped by 0 bases and J by 3 bases; unmatched bases: 9. The CDR3 is 17 residues long. The CDR3 nucleotides are TGTGCCAGCAGCTTAGCGCACCCTAGCGGGGCTTACTACGAGCAGTACGTC. Amino acids: CASSLAHPSGAYYEQYV.

This sequence joins TRBV20-1 and TRBJ1-1; unclear D gene. The CDR3 has 14 residues. Deletions cut 5 bases from V and 1 base from J, with 14 bases between. Germline loops: CDR1 DFQATT, CDR2 SNEGSKA (reference sequence). The CDR3 bases are TGCAGTGCTGGGATACACCGAACGAACACTGAAGCTTTCTTT. As protein: CSAGIHRTNTEAFF.

Comment on this clonotype: One base away lies a much larger clone, so this may be a sequencing read error. V usage is TRBV20-1 and J usage is TRBJ2-1; no clear D. The germline CDR1 and CDR2 sequences are DFQATT and SNEGSKA (reference sequence). The CDR3 consists of 12 residues. CDR3 residues: CSARDLGSELFF. The CDR3 DNA is TGCAGTGCTAGAGATTTAGGCTCTGAGCTGTTCTTC.

This clonotype was recorded at least ten times. V and J are TRBV12-3 or TRBV12-4 and TRBJ2-3; 7 bases agree with TRBD1. Trimming removed 5 bases from V and 0 bases from J; junction bases left unmatched: 8. The CDR3 is made up of 16 amino acids. The CDR3 region has the DNA TGTGCCAGCAGTGTTAGACAGGGTTGGAGCACAGATACGCAGTATTTT. Translating gives CASSVRQGWSTDTQYF.

This clonotype was recorded at least ten times. This rearrangement joins TRBV20-1 to TRBJ2-6; no definite D call. Germline V gene lookup returns CDR1 DFQATT and CDR2 SNEGSKA (reference sequence). Between the trimmed V and J ends, which lost 4 bases and 2 bases, there was a span of 0 bases. The CDR3 sequence is 11 residues long. The CDR3 coding sequence is TGCAGTGCTACTGGGGCCAACGTCCTGACTTTC. Its translation: CSATGANVLTF.

This clonotype was counted many times. J is TRBJ2-5 and V is TRBV3-1; a weak D match, TRBD1 (6 bases). Germline V CDR1 and CDR2: LGHDT, YNNKEL (reference sequence). This CDR3 region has 14 residues. V was clipped by 6 bases and J by 0 bases, with 11 bases between them. The CDR3 DNA reads TGTGCCAGCAGTCAGGGACACTACCAAGAGACCCAGTACTTC. Encoded protein: CASSQGHYQETQYF.

This sequence joins TRBV20-1 and TRBJ2-7; D gene unclear. Germline V gives CDR1 DFQATT, CDR2 SNEGSKA (reference sequence). The CDR3 spans 12 residues. The CDR3 spells CSDVLQLGEQYF. CDR3 in DNA: TGCAGCGATGTTTTACAGCTCGGCGAGCAGTACTTC.